This TCR beta chain was found in a study of PD-L1 blockade in urothelial cancer. Study context: Patients commenced atezolizumab in about 2014, and it was given at 1,200 mg intravenously every 3 weeks. Blood samples contained a median about 130,000 T cells. Prior chemotherapy regimens per patient numbered 0 to 3.

CDR3 length: 15 residues. V dropped 4 bases and J dropped 0; count of bases not matched to a gene: 3. The V gene's germline CDR1 is MNHEY and CDR2 SMNVEV (reference sequence). Added to each PCR by spiking were synthetic TCR analog templates. Profiling relied on immunoSEQ multiplex PCR, and the TCRdb table lists in-frame clones only, not all of them. Here the sample spans roughly 63,000 clones, around 86% being singletons. Stated time point: pretreatment peripheral blood. The sample here was PBMCs, taken around atezolizumab (anti-PD-L1) treatment. This TCR was sampled from a man between 65 and 80 years old with urothelial cancer. The chain combines TRBV27 with TRBJ2-1, with 7 bases aligning to TRBD1. CDR3 amino acids: CASSWTGNSYNEQFF. The CDR3 DNA follows: TGTGCCAGCAGTTGGACAGGAAACTCCTACAATGAGCAGTTCTTC.